These T cell receptor beta chains were read from a single sample in a study of siplizumab effects on memory and regulatory T cells. The table came from immunoSEQ multiplex PCR; TCRdb's copy has only in-frame clones and leaves some out. The repertoire includes approximately 48,000 clones, nearly 95% of them detected once, and over 15% sits in the top ten. Sample: CD8+ T cells sorted from blood. Receptors originate from a human donor in good health. Both conserved end residues are part of each CDR3. D genes are given only for firm matches. A row's size may be missing; if present it is once, few, many or a size class.

J gene: TRBJ2-1; clone size: .; V gene: TRBV5-4; CDR3 length: 16; D gene: .; CDR3 protein: CASSPFPRGGYNEQFF; CDR3 DNA: TGTGCCAGCAGTCCATTTCCTAGAGGCGGCTACAATGAGCAGTTCTTC
J gene: TRBJ2-5; clone size: .; V gene: TRBV19; CDR3 length: 12; D gene: .; CDR3 protein: CASSWERGTQYF; CDR3 DNA: TGTGCCAGTAGTTGGGAAAGGGGGACCCAGTACTTC
J gene: TRBJ2-1; clone size: .; V gene: TRBV4-1; CDR3 length: 15; D gene: .; CDR3 protein: CASSQEGKPYNEQFF; CDR3 DNA: TGCGCCAGCAGCCAAGAGGGGAAGCCCTACAATGAGCAGTTCTTC
J gene: TRBJ2-1; clone size: .; V gene: TRBV7-8; CDR3 length: 13; D gene: .; CDR3 protein: CASSLDRGNEQFF; CDR3 DNA: TGTGCCAGCAGCTTAGATCGGGGCAATGAGCAGTTCTTC
J gene: TRBJ2-3; clone size: .; V gene: TRBV7-2; CDR3 length: 15; D gene: .; CDR3 protein: CASSSPERSTDTQYF; CDR3 DNA: TGTGCCAGCAGCTCTCCCGAACGGAGCACAGATACGCAGTATTTT
J gene: TRBJ2-3; clone size: .; V gene: TRBV29-1; CDR3 length: 14; D gene: TRBD2; CDR3 protein: CSGGLGEVLDTQYF; CDR3 DNA: TGCAGCGGGGGACTAGGGGAAGTCCTAGATACGCAGTATTTT
J gene: TRBJ1-1; clone size: .; V gene: TRBV11-2; CDR3 length: 12; D gene: .; CDR3 protein: CASSLSKAEAFF; CDR3 DNA: TGTGCCAGCAGCCTTTCCAAAGCTGAAGCTTTCTTT
J gene: TRBJ2-1; clone size: .; V gene: TRBV19; CDR3 length: 15; D gene: .; CDR3 protein: CASSLAHISYNEQFF; CDR3 DNA: TGTGCCAGTAGTCTAGCGCACATTAGTTACAATGAGCAGTTCTTC
J gene: TRBJ2-1; clone size: .; V gene: TRBV19; CDR3 length: 19; D gene: .; CDR3 protein: CASSTPREQSGGRYNEQFF; CDR3 DNA: TGTGCCAGTAGTACGCCCAGGGAACAGTCCGGCGGTCGGTACAATGAGCAGTTCTTC
J gene: TRBJ2-2; clone size: .; V gene: TRBV7-9; CDR3 length: 14; D gene: TRBD1; CDR3 protein: CASSSRQGTGELFF; CDR3 DNA: TGTGCCAGCAGCTCAAGACAGGGCACCGGGGAGCTGTTTTTT
J gene: TRBJ1-1; clone size: once; V gene: TRBV7-9; CDR3 length: 16; D gene: .; CDR3 protein: CASSLFVSTANTEAFF; CDR3 DNA: TGTGCCAGCAGCTTGTTCGTCAGTACGGCAAACACTGAAGCTTTCTTT
J gene: TRBJ2-1; clone size: .; V gene: TRBV7-9; CDR3 length: 12; D gene: .; CDR3 protein: CASSLDRNEQFF; CDR3 DNA: TGTGCCAGCAGCTTAGACCGGAATGAGCAGTTCTTC
J gene: TRBJ2-7; clone size: .; V gene: TRBV7-9; CDR3 length: 15; D gene: .; CDR3 protein: CASSLGGMGKNEQYF; CDR3 DNA: TGTGCCAGCAGCTTAGGTGGGATGGGGAAGAACGAGCAGTACTTC
J gene: TRBJ2-2; clone size: once; V gene: TRBV10-1; CDR3 length: 16; D gene: .; CDR3 protein: CASSESLVGNTGELFF; CDR3 DNA: TGCGCCAGCAGTGAGTCTCTAGTAGGGAACACCGGGGAGCTGTTTTTT
J gene: TRBJ2-1; clone size: .; V gene: TRBV25-1; CDR3 length: 15; D gene: .; CDR3 protein: CASSEWGSSYNEQFF; CDR3 DNA: TGTGCCAGCAGTGAATGGGGCAGCTCCTACAATGAGCAGTTCTTC
J gene: TRBJ1-2; clone size: .; V gene: TRBV15; CDR3 length: 15; D gene: .; CDR3 protein: CATSRDRKGPYGYTF; CDR3 DNA: TGTGCCACCAGCAGAGATCGAAAGGGGCCCTATGGCTACACCTTC
J gene: TRBJ1-2; clone size: .; V gene: TRBV6-1; CDR3 length: 11; D gene: .; CDR3 protein: CASSAGYGYTF; CDR3 DNA: TGTGCCAGCAGTGCCGGCTATGGCTACACCTTC
J gene: TRBJ2-1; clone size: .; V gene: TRBV9; CDR3 length: 15; D gene: .; CDR3 protein: CASSVDGSTYNEQFF; CDR3 DNA: TGTGCCAGCAGCGTTGACGGGAGTACCTACAATGAGCAGTTCTTC
J gene: TRBJ2-7; clone size: .; V gene: TRBV11-2; CDR3 length: 17; D gene: TRBD2; CDR3 protein: CASSLDLGLAGPYEQYF; CDR3 DNA: TGTGCCAGCAGCTTGGATTTGGGACTAGCGGGGCCCTACGAGCAGTACTTC
J gene: TRBJ1-1; clone size: .; V gene: TRBV29-1; CDR3 length: 12; D gene: .; CDR3 protein: CSVVGGRAEAFF; CDR3 DNA: TGCAGCGTTGTGGGGGGGAGGGCTGAAGCTTTCTTT
J gene: TRBJ2-2; clone size: .; V gene: TRBV9; CDR3 length: 15; D gene: .; CDR3 protein: CASSGLSGVTGELFF; CDR3 DNA: TGTGCCAGCAGCGGATTGTCAGGGGTCACCGGGGAGCTGTTTTTT
J gene: TRBJ2-3; clone size: .; V gene: TRBV28; CDR3 length: 14; D gene: TRBD2; CDR3 protein: CASSLGTSWDTQYF; CDR3 DNA: TGTGCCAGCAGTTTAGGGACTAGTTGGGATACGCAGTATTTT
J gene: TRBJ2-7; clone size: .; V gene: TRBV7-9; CDR3 length: 13; D gene: .; CDR3 protein: CASSLGDAYEQYF; CDR3 DNA: TGTGCCAGCAGCTTAGGGGATGCCTACGAGCAGTACTTC
J gene: TRBJ2-1; clone size: .; V gene: TRBV7-9; CDR3 length: 17; D gene: TRBD1; CDR3 protein: CASSPWIRQGGSNEQFF; CDR3 DNA: TGTGCCAGCAGCCCATGGATTAGACAGGGGGGTAGCAATGAGCAGTTCTTC
J gene: TRBJ2-1; clone size: .; V gene: TRBV9; CDR3 length: 11; D gene: .; CDR3 protein: CASSVGSEQFF; CDR3 DNA: TGTGCCAGCAGCGTAGGGTCCGAGCAGTTCTTC
J gene: TRBJ2-7; clone size: .; V gene: TRBV10-1; CDR3 length: 16; D gene: .; CDR3 protein: CASSESRGSGTYEQYF; CDR3 DNA: TGCGCCAGCAGTGAGTCGCGGGGCTCCGGAACCTACGAGCAGTACTTC
J gene: TRBJ2-7; clone size: .; V gene: TRBV7-6; CDR3 length: 11; D gene: .; CDR3 protein: CASSHGQGLYF; CDR3 DNA: TGTGCCAGCAGCCACGGACAGGGACTATACTTC
J gene: TRBJ1-2; clone size: .; V gene: TRBV28; CDR3 length: 16; D gene: .; CDR3 protein: CASSLYSAGASDGYTF; CDR3 DNA: TGTGCCAGCAGTTTATATTCCGCGGGGGCGTCGGATGGCTACACCTTC
J gene: TRBJ2-3; clone size: .; V gene: TRBV10-3; CDR3 length: 13; D gene: .; CDR3 protein: CAISESTAGTQYF; CDR3 DNA: TGTGCCATCAGTGAGTCGACGGCAGGTACGCAGTATTTT
J gene: TRBJ2-6; clone size: .; V gene: TRBV18; CDR3 length: 16; D gene: .; CDR3 protein: CASSLRDSWERDVLTF; CDR3 DNA: TGTGCCAGCTCACTTCGAGACAGTTGGGAGCGGGACGTCCTGACTTTC
J gene: TRBJ2-7; clone size: .; V gene: TRBV6-5; CDR3 length: 12; D gene: .; CDR3 protein: CASSPGSYEQYF; CDR3 DNA: TGTGCCAGCAGCCCGGGGTCCTACGAGCAGTACTTC
J gene: TRBJ2-7; clone size: .; V gene: TRBV28; CDR3 length: 14; D gene: .; CDR3 protein: CASSFRERVYVQYF; CDR3 DNA: TGTGCCAGCAGTTTTCGGGAGAGGGTTTATGTGCAGTACTTC
J gene: TRBJ2-1; clone size: .; V gene: TRBV29-1; CDR3 length: 15; D gene: .; CDR3 protein: CSVEHRLVNNNEQFF; CDR3 DNA: TGCAGCGTTGAGCATAGACTAGTGAACAACAATGAGCAGTTCTTC
J gene: TRBJ1-2; clone size: once; V gene: TRBV15; CDR3 length: 12; D gene: .; CDR3 protein: CATSRLDRNYTF; CDR3 DNA: TGTGCCACCAGCAGACTTGACAGAAATTACACCTTC
J gene: TRBJ2-2; clone size: .; V gene: TRBV7-3; CDR3 length: 14; D gene: TRBD1; CDR3 protein: CASSETGGTGELFF; CDR3 DNA: TGTGCCAGCAGCGAGACAGGGGGTACCGGGGAGCTGTTTTTT
J gene: TRBJ2-1; clone size: .; V gene: TRBV4-1; CDR3 length: 15; D gene: TRBD2; CDR3 protein: CASSQSQAGLNEQFF; CDR3 DNA: TGCGCCAGCAGCCAATCGCAAGCGGGACTTAATGAGCAGTTCTTC
J gene: TRBJ1-4; clone size: .; V gene: TRBV7-8; CDR3 length: 14; D gene: .; CDR3 protein: CASSLGPSGEKLFF; CDR3 DNA: TGTGCCAGCAGCTTGGGGCCTTCGGGTGAAAAACTGTTTTTT
J gene: TRBJ2-3; clone size: .; V gene: TRBV6-6; CDR3 length: 11; D gene: .; CDR3 protein: CASSYVDTQYF; CDR3 DNA: TGTGCCAGCAGTTATGTCGATACGCAGTATTTT
J gene: TRBJ1-1; clone size: .; V gene: TRBV9; CDR3 length: 15; D gene: TRBD1; CDR3 protein: CASSLPTGMNTEAFF; CDR3 DNA: TGTGCCAGCAGCCTACCGACAGGGATGAACACTGAAGCTTTCTTT
J gene: TRBJ2-7; clone size: .; V gene: TRBV6-1; CDR3 length: 12; D gene: TRBD2; CDR3 protein: CASRLAYYEQYF; CDR3 DNA: TGTGCCAGCCGACTAGCCTACTACGAGCAGTACTTC
J gene: TRBJ1-1; clone size: .; V gene: TRBV19; CDR3 length: 17; D gene: .; CDR3 protein: CASSIRVRTHYSTEAFF; CDR3 DNA: TGTGCCAGTAGTATAAGAGTTAGGACACACTATTCGACTGAAGCTTTCTTT
J gene: TRBJ2-5; clone size: .; V gene: TRBV9; CDR3 length: 14; D gene: .; CDR3 protein: CASSPNPPGETQYF; CDR3 DNA: TGTGCCAGCAGCCCAAACCCCCCAGGGGAGACCCAGTACTTC